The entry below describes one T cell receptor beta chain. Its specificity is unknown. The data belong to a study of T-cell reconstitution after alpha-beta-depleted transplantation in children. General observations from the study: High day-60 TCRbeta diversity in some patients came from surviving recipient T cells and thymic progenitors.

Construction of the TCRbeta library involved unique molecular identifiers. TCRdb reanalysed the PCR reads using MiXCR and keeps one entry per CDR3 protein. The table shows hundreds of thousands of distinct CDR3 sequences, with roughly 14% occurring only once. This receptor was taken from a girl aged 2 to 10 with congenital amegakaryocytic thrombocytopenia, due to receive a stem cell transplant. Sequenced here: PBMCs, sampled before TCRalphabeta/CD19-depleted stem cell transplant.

The CDR3 sequence: CASRPTFGQGTYEQYF. The DNA for the CDR3 is TGTGCCAGCAGACCTACCTTTGGACAGGGAACCTACGAGCAGTACTTC. The chain joins TRBV7-2 to TRBJ2-7; TRBD1 agrees at 8 bases. The CDR3 is made up of 16 amino acids. The junction had 12 bases not matched to a gene; V was cut back by 6 bases and J by 2 bases. The germline CDR1 and CDR2 sequences are SGHTA and FQGNSA.